Each of the 21 T cell receptor beta chains below was sequenced from the same sample in a study of cytomegalovirus exposure and HLA in healthy donors. The study ran its PCR with 60 Vbeta and 13 Jbeta primers. Measured with immunoSEQ multiplex PCR; TCRdb has only the in-frame clones, and not every one. Seen here are 65,000 to 95,000 clones, roughly 79% observed once, and the top ten hold 5.5%. Source material: PBMCs. The receptors shown here come from a male donor in good health and CMV-seropositive.

The V and J genes are TRBV29-1 and TRBJ2-7; D might be TRBD2 (6 bases). The CDR3 loop spans 15 amino acids. Germline CDR1 SQVTM, CDR2 ANQGSEA. V was shortened by 0 bases and J by 2 bases, with 14 bases between the two germline ends. The CDR3 region has the DNA TGCAGCGTTGAAGATGGAGGGAGTCGGCCCTACGAGCAGTACTTC. Its translation: CSVEDGGSRPYEQYF.

The count of this clone is one. The V and J genes are TRBV5-5 and TRBJ1-2; a weak D match, TRBD1 (5 bases). The germline V and J ends were trimmed by 5 bases and 5 bases, with 7 bases remaining between them. CDR3 length: 11 residues. Germline lookup yields CDR1 SGHKS and CDR2 YYEKEE (reference sequence). CDR3 region: CASRRQYGYTF. The CDR3 coding sequence is TGTGCCAGCAGACGACAGTATGGCTACACCTTC. The variable domain in full, completed from reference TRBV5-5 and TRBJ1-2, reads DAGVTQSPTHLIKTRGQQVTLRCSPISGHKSVSWYQQVLGQGPQFIFQYYEKEERGRGNFPDRFSARQFPNYSSELNVNALLLGDSALYLCASRRQYGYTFGSGTRLTVV.

The chain couples TRBV5-8 to TRBJ2-1; TRBD2 matches at 14 bases. The germline V gene encodes CDR1 SGHTS and CDR2 YDEGEE. CDR3 size: 17 residues. Trimming removed 4 bases from V and 9 bases from J; junction bases left unmatched: 12. The CDR3 spells CASSLAPGLAGVSEQFF. DNA for the CDR3: TGTGCCAGCAGCCTCGCCCCGGGACTAGCGGGAGTTAGTGAGCAGTTCTTC.

This chain connects TRBV5-1 to TRBJ2-1; D unclear. The CDR3 runs 15 residues. The V end was cut by 0 bases, the J end by 6 bases, with 13 bases between. Germline V lookup: CDR1 SGHRS, CDR2 YFSETQ. CDR3 coding DNA: TGCGCCAGCAGCTTGGCGGGTGAAAATGGCAATGAGCAGTTCTTC. Its translation: CASSLAGENGNEQFF.

This clone was counted only a few times. J is TRBJ2-2 and V is TRBV7-9; D is unresolved. V lost 1 base and J lost 4, with 13 bases in between. The CDR3 runs to 16 residues. Looked up from germline, CDR1 is SEHNR and CDR2 is FQNEAQ (reference sequence). This CDR3 reads CASSLGYSLSTGELFF. The CDR3 DNA is TGTGCCAGCAGCTTAGGTTATTCCCTGAGCACCGGGGAGCTGTTTTTT.

This clone was seen just once. The chain combines TRBV28 with TRBJ2-4; the match to TRBD1 covers 9 bases. CDR3 size: 17 residues. The ends lost 5 bases at V and 1 base at J; junction bases unmatched: 9. The germline V gene encodes CDR1 MDHEN and CDR2 SYDVKM. The CDR3 DNA reads TGTGCCAGCAGTCTCCGACGACAGGGGGGGGCCAAAAACATTCAGTACTTC. It codes for CASSLRRQGGAKNIQYF.

Only a few counts were recorded for this clone. The V gene is TRBV5-4, the J gene TRBJ1-2; tentatively, D is TRBD1 (5 bases). Germline CDR1 is SGHNT and CDR2 is YYREEE (reference sequence). Trimming shortened V by 4 bases and J by 5 bases, and 18 bases separated the two germline ends. This CDR3 spans 15 amino acids. The CDR3 coding sequence is TGTGCCAGCAGCCCAAACGGTCAGGGTCGATATGGCTACACCTTC. The encoded protein is CASSPNGQGRYGYTF. Variable domain in full (rest from reference TRBV5-4 and TRBJ1-2): ETGVTQSPTHLIKTRGQQVTLRCSSQSGHNTVSWYQQALGQGPQFIFQYYREEENGRGNFPPRFSGLQFPNYSSELNVNALELDDSALYLCASSPNGQGRYGYTFGSGTRLTVV.

The rearrangement uses TRBV19 and TRBJ2-7; 9 bases are shared with TRBD2. The germline gives CDR1 LNHDA, CDR2 SQIVND (reference sequence). The CDR3 loop spans 15 amino acids. V gave up 5 bases and J gave up 0 bases; unmatched junction bases: 5. The CDR3: CASSPYSGSSYEQYF. The CDR3 coding sequence is TGTGCCAGTAGTCCCTATAGCGGGAGCTCCTACGAGCAGTACTTC.

The chain recombines TRBV20-1 with TRBJ2-7; D may be TRBD2 (6 bases). The CDR3 has 11 residues. V lost 6 bases, J lost 5 bases, and 11 bases lay in between. Germline V gene sequence: CDR1 DFQATT, CDR2 SNEGSKA (reference sequence). CDR3 sequence (DNA): TGCAGTGCCCTGGGGGGTCACGAGCAGTACTTC. Its translation: CSALGGHEQYF.

The CDR3 coding sequence is TGTGCCAGCAGCCTAACTGGACAGGGGAACTATGGCTACACCTTC. It translates to CASSLTGQGNYGYTF. J is TRBJ1-2 and V is TRBV28; 9 bases fit TRBD1. This CDR3 is 15 amino acids long. With 6 bases clipped from V and 2 bases from J, the junction kept 7 bases outside the gene matches. Germline V CDR1 and CDR2: MDHEN, SYDVKM.

V usage is TRBV11-3 and J usage is TRBJ2-2; no clear D gene. Trimming cost V 5 bases and J 5 bases, with 6 bases left between them. CDR3 length: 12 amino acids. Germline-derived CDR1 and CDR2 are SGHNT and YENEEA. CDR3 in amino acids: CASSLMTGELFF. The CDR3 DNA sequence: TGTGCCAGCAGCCTTATGACCGGGGAGCTGTTTTTT.

The chain joins TRBV5-6 to TRBJ2-1, with D possibly being TRBD1 (5 bases). CDR1 is SGHDT, CDR2 YYEEEE, per germline. V dropped 2 bases and J dropped 4 bases, with 7 bases sitting between them. The CDR3 is made up of 13 amino acids. As DNA, the CDR3 is TGTGCCAGCAGCTTACAGGTTTACAATGAGCAGTTCTTC. Amino acids: CASSLQVYNEQFF.

This clone was detected once. The chain uses TRBV7-3 and TRBJ2-1; possible D gene TRBD1, 5 bases. The length of the CDR3 is 13 residues. The germline V gene has CDR1 SGHTA and CDR2 FQGTGA. V shed 2 bases and J shed 7 bases, with 9 bases lying between them. The CDR3 loop is CASSLVGENEQFF. DNA of the CDR3: TGTGCCAGCAGCTTAGTAGGGGAAAATGAGCAGTTCTTC.

The chain uses TRBV27 and TRBJ2-7; a possible D gene is TRBD2 (6 bases). The CDR3 runs 19 residues. The V gene's germline CDR1 is MNHEY and CDR2 SMNVEV (reference sequence). The ends were cut back, 3 bases at V and 7 bases at J, with 31 bases in the middle. CDR3 sequence reads: CASSFHRANWSAGKDEQYF. CDR3 bases: TGTGCCAGCAGTTTTCATAGGGCAAATTGGAGCGCGGGAAAGGATGAGCAGTACTTC.

Written as DNA, the CDR3 is TGTGCCAGCAGCTTGTCCCCTAGCGGGGTTTCCGATACGCAGTATTTT. It codes for CASSLSPSGVSDTQYF. This chain joins TRBV5-4 and TRBJ2-3; 9 bases align to TRBD2. The V and J ends lost 1 base and 6 bases, in that order; junction bases with no gene match: 9. CDR1 and CDR2 (germline): SGHNT, YYREEE (reference sequence). The CDR3 consists of 16 residues.

The chain links TRBV19 to TRBJ2-4, with 7 bases aligning to TRBD2. The CDR3 totals 16 residues. The V segment lost 5 bases and the J segment 7 bases; nucleotides outside the gene matches: 14. Germline lookup yields CDR1 LNHDA and CDR2 SQIVND (reference sequence). This chain's CDR3 is CASSFLRGRGGNIQYF. The CDR3 bases are TGTGCCAGTAGTTTCCTCCGGGGGAGGGGAGGGAACATTCAGTACTTC.

In DNA form, the CDR3 reads TGCGCCAGCGGAGCTGGCAATGAGCAGTTCTTC. It translates to CASGAGNEQFF. The chain recombines TRBV4-1 with TRBJ2-1, with no clear D. Germline CDR1 and CDR2: MGHRA and YSYEKL. The CDR3 is 11 residues long. V was clipped by 8 bases and J by 6 bases, with 8 bases between them.

The J gene is TRBJ1-4, the V gene TRBV9; a possible D gene is TRBD1 (5 bases). The V end was cut by 3 bases, the J end by 7 bases, with 19 bases between. This CDR3 spans 16 amino acids. CDR1 and CDR2 (germline): SGDLS, YYNGEE. The CDR3 coding sequence is TGTGCCAGCAGCGCGGGGGGAGGGACGTATATTGAAAAACTGTTTTTT. As protein: CASSAGGGTYIEKLFF.

This chain joins TRBV6-5 and TRBJ2-3; 13 bases fit TRBD2. Losses at the gene ends were 7 bases for V and 8 bases for J; bases not matched to a gene: 6. CDR3 size: 14 residues. The germline gives CDR1 MNHEY, CDR2 SVGAGI. This chain's CDR3 is CASTILAGGGTQYF. The CDR3 bases are TGTGCCAGCACCATACTAGCGGGGGGGGGTACGCAGTATTTT.

This clone has just a few counts. J is TRBJ2-7 and V is TRBV6-5; maybe TRBD1 (5 bases). CDR3 length: 14 amino acids. V lost 6 bases to trimming and J lost 1 base, with 13 bases between them. From germline, CDR1 is MNHEY and CDR2 SVGAGI. The CDR3 loop is CASSATGKSYEQYF. For the CDR3, the DNA is TGTGCCAGCAGCGCCACAGGAAAATCCTACGAGCAGTACTTC.

The chain recombines TRBV18 with TRBJ2-7, with D perhaps matching TRBD2 (5 bases). The CDR3 runs 14 residues. The germline V gene has CDR1 KGHSH and CDR2 LQKENI. Trimming stripped 5 bases from V and 4 bases from J, with 15 bases between. CDR3 bases: TGTGCCAGCTCAAATAGCCGGACTGAGTACGAGCAGTACTTC. Translated: CASSNSRTEYEQYF.